These 32 T cell receptor beta chains share one sample of origin, sequenced in a study of regulatory T cells in long-lasting Graves disease (dated by TCRdb to the early 2020s). The sample's time point, from its label and the paper: newly diagnosed GD, antithyroid drugs for less than 3 months. For both TCR sequencing and RNA sequencing, RNA was extracted from PBMCs using TRIzol. The receptor library was made with multiplex PCR. The reads were generated on an Illumina HiSeq 4000. TCR beta libraries were built with iRepertoire HTBI primers and Arm-PCR amplification of CDR3 regions. TCRdb reworked the public reads: Q25 trimming with fastp, MiXCR clone assembly, productive beta chains retained. Each entry is one CDR3 protein sequence, shown with its most common DNA and genes. Within this sample are hundreds of thousands of distinct CDR3 sequences, with approximately 12% of them counted one time only. The top ten hold more than 8.5% of the sample.

The same data also went into a second study, on T cells in Graves' hyperthyroidism and ophthalmopathy.

Sample: peripheral blood mononuclear cells (PBMCs), taken at new diagnosis, from a patient treated with antithyroid drugs. The source is a man aged 25 to 40 with Graves disease. Donor details come from another sample of the same person, matched by shared clones.

This clonotype was seen repeatedly, ten times or more. The CDR3 is CASSPPGLSYNEQFF. For the CDR3, the DNA is TGTGCCAGCAGTCCCCCGGGGTTATCCTACAATGAGCAGTTCTTC. J is TRBJ2-1 and V is TRBV12-3 or TRBV12-4; the D gene is possibly TRBD2 (5 bases). This CDR3 is 15 amino acids long. The V gene lost 5 bases and the J gene lost 1 base, with 12 bases spanning the gap.

This clonotype was seen at least ten times. One end of the junction varies from germline; a read error may be responsible. The chain has TRBV7-9 and TRBJ1-1; D possibly corresponds to TRBD1 (6 bases). The V gene's germline CDR1 is SEHNR and CDR2 FQNEAQ (reference sequence). This CDR3 has 15 amino acids. The CDR3 loop reads CASSLGGLSNTEAFF. The CDR3 nucleotides read TGCGCCAGCAGCTTAGGGGGGCTCTCGAACACTGAAGCTTTCTTT.

This clonotype was seen a few times. The gene calls are TRBV6-1 and TRBJ1-3; D not resolved. Looked up from germline, CDR1 is MNHNS and CDR2 is SASEGT. Trimming removed 6 bases at V and 0 bases at J, with 9 bases between. The CDR3 is 14 residues long. The CDR3 nucleotides read TGTGCCAGCAGGATGCAGAGCTCTGGAAACACCATATATTTT. Translation: CASRMQSSGNTIYF.

This clonotype was seen at least ten times. The chain joins TRBV5-1 to TRBJ2-7; D remains ambiguous. The CDR3 loop spans 14 amino acids. Trimming removed 5 bases from V and 0 bases from J, with 12 bases in between. Germline assignment: CDR1 SGHRS and CDR2 YFSETQ. The CDR3 spells CASSPFDPSYEQYF. The DNA of the CDR3 is TGCGCCAGCAGTCCATTCGACCCCTCCTACGAGCAGTACTTC. Based on the CDR3 plus reference TRBV5-1 and TRBJ2-7, the full variable domain is KAGVTQTPRYLIKTRGQQVTLSCSPISGHRSVSWYQQTPGQGLQFLFEYFSETQRNKGNFPGRFSGRQFSNSRSEMNVSTLELGDSALYLCASSPFDPSYEQYFGPGTRLTVT.

Worth noting for this clonotype: This may be a read error, as it is one base from a much larger clone. The J gene is TRBJ2-3, the V gene TRBV24-1, with D possibly called TRBD1 or TRBD2 (5 bases each). Germline V gene sequence: CDR1 KGHDR, CDR2 SFDVKD. This CDR3 comprises 16 residues. CDR3 sequence reads: CTTSDSQGRWADTQYF. In nucleotides, the CDR3 is TGTACCACCAGTGATTCCCAGGGACGGTGGGCAGATACGCAGTATTTT.

There are many counts of this clonotype. The chain has TRBV15 and TRBJ1-6; perhaps TRBD1 as D (5 bases). CDR3 length: 15 residues. V was trimmed by 8 bases and J by 8 bases, leaving 19 bases between them. Germline-derived CDR1 and CDR2 are LNHNV and YYDKDF (reference sequence). CDR3 sequence reads: CATRLEGLRDSPLHF. CDR3 bases: TGTGCCACCCGGCTCGAGGGCCTCAGGGATTCACCCCTCCACTTT. The complete variable domain, with remaining parts taken from reference TRBV15 and TRBJ1-6, reads DAMVIQNPRYQVTQFGKPVTLSCSQTLNHNVMYWYQQKSSQAPKLLFHYYDKDFNNEADTPDNFQSRRPNTSFCFLDIRSPGLGDTAMYLCATRLEGLRDSPLHFGNGTRLTVT.

This clonotype was seen ten or more times. This chain uses TRBV20-1 with TRBJ2-3, with D perhaps matching TRBD1 (5 bases). This CDR3 has 13 residues. Trimming removed 0 bases from V and 7 bases from J, with 11 bases in between. CDR1 and CDR2 (germline): DFQATT, SNEGSKA (reference sequence). CDR3 sequence: CSARDGASYTQYF. In DNA form, the CDR3 reads TGCAGTGCTAGAGATGGGGCTTCCTATACGCAGTATTTT.

V is TRBV5-1 and J is TRBJ2-5, with D uncertain. CDR1 is SGHRS, CDR2 YFSETQ, per germline. V shed 4 bases and J shed 7 bases, with 14 bases lying between them. This CDR3 region has 13 residues. CDR3 coding DNA: TGCGCCAGCAGCCCGGACGCGTCCCGGACCCAGTACTTC. Its protein is CASSPDASRTQYF.

This clonotype came up many times. The J gene is TRBJ2-7, the V gene TRBV9, with 12 bases matching TRBD2. The CDR3 is 15 amino acids. Germline V CDR1 and CDR2: SGDLS, YYNGEE. Trimming at V came to 3 bases and at J to 7 bases, leaving 8 bases not matched to a gene. CDR3 region: CASSGGTSGPREQYF. The CDR3 DNA reads TGTGCCAGCAGCGGGGGGACTAGCGGGCCTCGGGAGCAGTACTTC.

Comments on this clonotype: A much larger clone differs by one base, so this may be a read error. DNA for the CDR3: TGTGCCAGCAGCTTACGGGGGCTGGATGAAGAACTGTTTTTT. It is translated as CASSLRGLDEELFF. The chain combines TRBV7-9 with TRBJ1-4, with a weak D call TRBD1 (6 bases). Looked up from germline, CDR1 is SEHNR and CDR2 is FQNEAQ (reference sequence). This CDR3 spans 14 amino acids.

The table lists this clonotype with many counts. The chain is built from TRBV12-3 or TRBV12-4 and TRBJ2-1; the D gene could be TRBD1 or TRBD2 (6 bases each). The CDR3 has 14 amino acids. Trimming removed 7 bases at V and 6 bases at J, with 16 bases between. In nucleotides, the CDR3 is TGTGCCAGCACCGTGGCAGGAGGGGGCAATGAGCAGTTCTTC. Translated, it gives CASTVAGGGNEQFF.

The V and J genes are TRBV20-1 and TRBJ2-7, with TRBD1 matching over 8 bases. The germline gives CDR1 DFQATT, CDR2 SNEGSKA (reference sequence). This CDR3 is 14 amino acids long. Unmatched junction bases numbered 6, after V lost 3 bases and J lost 2 bases. This CDR3 reads CSASAGGQAYEQYF. The CDR3 DNA reads as TGCAGTGCTAGTGCCGGGGGACAGGCCTACGAGCAGTACTTC.

This clonotype was counted many times. The V and J genes are TRBV20-1 and TRBJ2-1; TRBD2 agrees at 11 bases. Germline V CDR1 and CDR2: DFQATT, SNEGSKA (reference sequence). V lost 3 bases to trimming and J lost 7 bases; unmatched junction nucleotides: 8. This CDR3 region has 15 residues. CDR3 in DNA: TGCAGTGCTAGTAGTAGCGGGAGGGCCCGGAATGAGCAGTTCTTC. Amino acid sequence: CSASSSGRARNEQFF.

The V call is TRBV27, the J call TRBJ2-2; 12 bases align to TRBD2. Per germline, CDR1 MNHEY and CDR2 SMNVEV (reference sequence). The V segment lost 6 bases and the J segment 1 base; nucleotides outside the gene matches: 9. The CDR3 totals 18 residues. The chain's CDR3 is CASSKRTSGTLNTGELFF. For the CDR3, the DNA is TGTGCCAGCAGCAAGAGGACTAGCGGGACCCTGAACACCGGGGAGCTGTTTTTT.

The chain recombines TRBV20-1 with TRBJ2-7, with 12 bases aligning to TRBD2. The CDR3 is made up of 16 amino acids. CDR1 is DFQATT and CDR2 is SNEGSKA in the germline V gene (reference sequence). The ends lost 4 bases at V and 6 bases at J; junction bases unmatched: 13. The CDR3 nucleotides are TGCAGTGCTAAAAGACTAGCGGGAGATACTTTCGGCGAGCAGTACTTC. Protein sequence: CSAKRLAGDTFGEQYF.

This clonotype was found many times. V and J are TRBV5-4 and TRBJ1-1; D not certain. Germline lookup yields CDR1 SGHNT and CDR2 YYREEE (reference sequence). V was clipped by 0 bases and J by 5 bases, with 11 bases between them. The CDR3 covers 14 residues. CDR3 sequence reads: CASSLGAMRTEAFF. The CDR3 coding sequence is TGTGCCAGCAGCTTGGGGGCTATGAGAACTGAAGCTTTCTTT.

In this sample, this clonotype turned up many times. This chain joins TRBV18 and TRBJ2-7; 8 bases are a match to TRBD1. Germline CDR1 is KGHSH and CDR2 is LQKENI. The trim removed 3 bases at V and 3 bases at J, leaving 4 bases unmatched. This CDR3 contains 14 residues. The CDR3 DNA is TGTGCCAGCTCACCCCGGACAGGGAACTACGAGCAGTACTTC. Encoded protein: CASSPRTGNYEQYF.

This clonotype showed up just a few times. J is TRBJ2-2 and V is TRBV19; TRBD2 agrees at 15 bases. The CDR3 is 17 amino acids. J lost 5 bases, V lost 5 bases, and 6 bases had no gene match. The germline gives CDR1 LNHDA, CDR2 SQIVND (reference sequence). CDR3 DNA: TGTGCCAGTAGTCCCCGGGGACTAGCGGGAGGAACCGGGGAGCTGTTTTTT. This encodes CASSPRGLAGGTGELFF.

The chain uses TRBV9 and TRBJ2-1, with 7 positions matching TRBD2. The CDR3 has 15 residues. V lost 3 bases, J lost 1 base, and 4 bases stayed unmatched. CDR1 is SGDLS, CDR2 YYNGEE, per germline. DNA of the CDR3: TGTGCCAGCAGCGCAAGCGGGGAGTCCTACAATGAGCAGTTCTTC. It yields the protein CASSASGESYNEQFF.

This chain uses TRBV20-1 with TRBJ2-7; D gene unclear. CDR3 size: 15 residues. Germline V gene sequence: CDR1 DFQATT, CDR2 SNEGSKA (reference sequence). V dropped 6 bases and J dropped 1 base, with 19 bases sitting between them. The CDR3 is CSAARLRAQSYEQYF. In DNA form, the CDR3 reads TGCAGTGCGGCAAGACTCCGTGCCCAATCCTACGAGCAGTACTTC.

The rearrangement uses TRBV6-1 and TRBJ1-5, with 7 bases that match TRBD1. J was trimmed by 3 bases and V by 5 bases; bases with no gene match: 10. CDR3 size: 16 residues. From germline, CDR1 is MNHNS and CDR2 SASEGT. CDR3 in amino acids: CASSTGTADINQPQHF. The CDR3 DNA reads TGTGCCAGCAGTACCGGGACAGCTGATATCAATCAGCCCCAGCATTTT.

Concerning this clonotype: It may be a read error: a sequence one base away is much more abundant. The chain uses TRBV11-3 and TRBJ2-1, with 8 bases fitting TRBD2. The V gene's germline CDR1 is SGHNT and CDR2 YENEEA. The CDR3 extends over 17 amino acids. In DNA form, the CDR3 reads TGTGCCAACAGCCCCGGGGGAGCGGGAGTGTCCTACAATGAGCAGTTCTTC. Translated: CANSPGGAGVSYNEQFF.

This clonotype was recorded at least ten times. This chain uses TRBV20-1 with TRBJ2-3, with a tentative D call TRBD2 (6 bases). Germline assignment: CDR1 DFQATT and CDR2 SNEGSKA (reference sequence). The germline V and J ends were trimmed by 6 bases and 3 bases, with 13 bases remaining between them. This CDR3 has 13 amino acids. CDR3 residues: CSAPLARTDTQYF. The CDR3 nucleotides are TGCAGTGCCCCCCTAGCGCGTACAGATACGCAGTATTTT.

This clonotype came up many times. The V gene is TRBV7-3, the J gene TRBJ2-1; D may be TRBD2 (5 bases). V gave up 5 bases and J gave up 0 bases, with 11 bases separating them. The germline gives CDR1 SGHTA, CDR2 FQGTGA. CDR3 length: 15 amino acids. The CDR3 loop is CASSEGPSSYNEQFF. CDR3 DNA: TGTGCCAGCAGCGAGGGCCCTAGCTCCTACAATGAGCAGTTCTTC.

This clonotype was counted at least ten times. The V call is TRBV2, the J call TRBJ2-1; D remains unclear. This CDR3 region has 14 residues. Germline values: CDR1 SNHLY, CDR2 FYNNEI. V lost 4 bases, J lost 7 bases, and 14 bases lay in between. CDR3 amino acids: CASSVGSLQNEQFF. The DNA for the CDR3 is TGTGCCAGCAGTGTCGGATCTCTACAAAATGAGCAGTTCTTC.

The chain links TRBV27 to TRBJ2-1, with TRBD2 matching over 7 bases. Germline V lookup: CDR1 MNHEY, CDR2 SMNVEV (reference sequence). J lost 14 bases, V lost 4 bases, and 11 bases had no gene match. This CDR3 is 13 amino acids long. The CDR3 DNA follows: TGTGCCAGCAGTTATTCATACCGGGACTATGAGTTCTTC. Its protein product is CASSYSYRDYEFF.

This clonotype was seen many times. V is TRBV27 and J is TRBJ2-1, with 7 bases fitting TRBD2. Germline loops: CDR1 MNHEY, CDR2 SMNVEV (reference sequence). The CDR3 runs to 16 residues. Trimming cost V 6 bases and J 5 bases; bases outside gene matches: 13. The CDR3 sequence: CASSFLRESRHNEQFF. CDR3 DNA sequence: TGTGCCAGCAGCTTTCTGCGGGAGTCTCGCCACAATGAGCAGTTCTTC.

In DNA, the CDR3 is TGTGCCACCAGCAGAGGACGTCGGGACAGCTCCTACGAGCAGTACTTC. Its translation: CATSRGRRDSSYEQYF. This chain joins TRBV15 and TRBJ2-7, with 7 bases that match TRBD1. Germline V lookup: CDR1 LNHNV, CDR2 YYDKDF (reference sequence). This CDR3 has 16 amino acids. V lost 1 base and J lost 0; bases outside the gene matches: 6.

There are many counts of this clonotype. CDR3 nucleotides: TGTGCCAGCAGTGAAGCGCCCGTCTCCAGGGGCTACACCTTC. Protein sequence: CASSEAPVSRGYTF. The chain links TRBV2 to TRBJ1-2; D remains ambiguous. CDR3 length: 14 residues. Germline CDR1 SNHLY, CDR2 FYNNEI. With 0 bases removed from V and 8 bases from J, the gap between germline ends came to 13 bases.

As to this clonotype: One base separates it from a far larger clone, so it is likely a read error. This chain connects TRBV27 to TRBJ2-3; no clear D gene. With the DNA end fitting TRBJ2-5 better, the J assignment may be wrong. Germline V gene sequence: CDR1 MNHEY, CDR2 SMNVEV (reference sequence). This CDR3 spans 15 amino acids. CDR3 loop: CASTPRSVMGEAQYF. The CDR3 DNA is TGTGCCAGCACTCCTAGGAGCGTGATGGGTGAGGCCCAGTACTTC.

At least ten counts were recorded for this clonotype. CDR3 in DNA: TGTGCCAGCAAACGTATAGATTCAACTAATGAAAAACTGTTTTTT. Its translation is CASKRIDSTNEKLFF. The chain recombines TRBV27 with TRBJ1-4; D unclear. Per germline, CDR1 MNHEY and CDR2 SMNVEV (reference sequence). V was cut by 7 bases and J by 0 bases, with 12 bases left in between. The CDR3 runs 15 residues.

The sample holds many counts of this clonotype. The J gene is TRBJ1-5, the V gene TRBV20-1, with 10 positions matching TRBD1. Looked up from germline, CDR1 is DFQATT and CDR2 is SNEGSKA (reference sequence). The V and J ends lost 5 bases and 3 bases, in that order; junction bases with no gene match: 4. The CDR3 has 14 amino acids. The CDR3: CSAWTGGVNQPQHF. CDR3 coding DNA: TGCAGTGCTTGGACAGGGGGAGTCAATCAGCCCCAGCATTTT.